This T cell receptor beta chain was recorded in a study of cytomegalovirus exposure and HLA in healthy donors. Germline V gene sequence: CDR1 KGHSH, CDR2 LQKENI. This CDR3 contains 15 residues. V dropped 1 base and J dropped 4 bases, with 10 bases sitting between them. Vbeta (60) and Jbeta (13) primers were used in the PCR. Libraries were prepared by immunoSEQ multiplex PCR; TCRdb keeps only in-frame clonotypes and omits some of them. Found here are about 25,000 clones; the top ten clones hold roughly a sixth. The sequence derives from a male donor in good health and CMV-seropositive. The sample taken for sequencing was PBMCs. V usage is TRBV18 and J usage is TRBJ1-4, with a weak D call TRBD1 (5 bases). CDR3 sequence reads: CASSPRGDFNEKLFF. The CDR3 nucleotides are TGTGCCAGCTCACCACGGGGGGACTTTAATGAAAAACTGTTTTTT.